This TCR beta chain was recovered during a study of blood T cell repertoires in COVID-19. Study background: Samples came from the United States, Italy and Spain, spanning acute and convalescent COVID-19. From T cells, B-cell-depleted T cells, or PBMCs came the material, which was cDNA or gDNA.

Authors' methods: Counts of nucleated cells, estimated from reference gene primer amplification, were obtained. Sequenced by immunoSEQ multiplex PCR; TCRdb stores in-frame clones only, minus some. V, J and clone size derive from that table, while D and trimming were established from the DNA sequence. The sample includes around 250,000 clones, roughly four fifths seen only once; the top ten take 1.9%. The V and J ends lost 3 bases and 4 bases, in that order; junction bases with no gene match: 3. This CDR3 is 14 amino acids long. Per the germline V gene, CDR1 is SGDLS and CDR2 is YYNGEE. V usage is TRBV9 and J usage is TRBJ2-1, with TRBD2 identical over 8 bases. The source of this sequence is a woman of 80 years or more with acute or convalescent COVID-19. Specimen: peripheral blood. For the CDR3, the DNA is TGTGCCAGCAGCGATAGCGGGATGTACAATGAGCAGTTCTTC. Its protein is CASSDSGMYNEQFF.